The clone carrying this T cell receptor (beta chain) was detected only once. Its antigen is as yet unknown. The CDR3 sequence is 15 residues long. Trimming at V came to 2 bases and at J to 3 bases, leaving 2 bases not matched to a gene. CDR1 is SGHRS and CDR2 is YFSETQ in the germline V gene. This entry comes from a study of OX40 agonist ivuxolimab in advanced cancers. As for the study in general: Partial responses occurred in three patients (one hepatocellular carcinoma, two cutaneous melanoma).

Study results and caveats: There was clonal expansion of CD4+ and CD8+ blood T cells by week 6 at 0.1 to 3.0 mg/kg. Average numbers of expanded clones were greater in CD8+ T cells than in CD4+. Researchers did not determine the expanded peripheral T cells' antigen specificity.

TCRdb's copy holds only in-frame clones and misses some; the assay was immunoSEQ multiplex PCR. The table shows 35,000 to 45,000 clones, with more than 75% occurring only once. Material: CD4+ or CD8+ T cells sorted from blood, obtained in a trial of the OX40 agonist ivuxolimab. The sequence was obtained from an adult with an advanced solid tumor such as melanoma, head and neck, liver or kidney cancer. The rearrangement joins TRBV5-1 to TRBJ2-2; TRBD2 agrees at 9 bases. This CDR3 reads CASSFPSGDTGELFF. CDR3 DNA sequence: TGCGCCAGCAGCTTCCCTAGCGGGGACACCGGGGAGCTGTTTTTT.